The 4 T cell receptor beta chains given below trace back to one sample, sequenced in a study of T cell clones after liver transplantation. The data were produced by immunoSEQ multiplex PCR, yet TCRdb's version contains in-frame clones alone and is incomplete. The table includes roughly 100,000 clones, around 84% detected once. Material: CD4+ T cells from blood, obtained about 50 months after liver transplant. The receptors originated from a human patient who received a liver transplant. A share of the T cells may be of graft donor origin.

The chain uses TRBV9 and TRBJ1-6; D not resolved. This CDR3 is built from 17 residues. CDR1 is SGDLS, CDR2 YYNGEE, per germline. Trimming stripped 3 bases from V and 0 bases from J, with 13 bases between. The chain's CDR3 is CASSAPEGSSYNSPLHF. The DNA for the CDR3 is TGTGCCAGCAGCGCCCCTGAGGGTAGCTCCTATAATTCACCCCTCCACTTT.

In regard to this clone: The sample carries other DNA sequences with the same CDR3. The chain recombines TRBV7-9 with TRBJ2-5, with 13 positions matching TRBD2. The CDR3 runs 15 residues. The V gene end was trimmed by 5 bases and the J gene end by 3 bases; junction bases not matched to a gene: 3. CDR1 and CDR2 (germline): SEHNR, FQNEAQ (reference sequence). This CDR3 is CASSLGTSGKETQYF. The CDR3 bases are TGTGCCAGCAGCCTCGGGACTAGCGGGAAAGAGACCCAGTACTTC.

The chain joins TRBV7-2 to TRBJ2-3; weak D call: TRBD1 (6 bases). Germline V gives CDR1 SGHTA, CDR2 FQGNSA. V gave up 3 bases and J gave up 1 base, with 14 bases separating them. The CDR3 loop spans 16 amino acids. The CDR3 nucleotides are TGTGCCAGCAGCTTGGGCTCAGGGGCGCGCACAGATACGCAGTATTTT. It yields the protein CASSLGSGARTDTQYF.

This chain links TRBV28 with TRBJ1-4; 7 bases align to TRBD1. Losses at the gene ends were 5 bases for V and 5 bases for J; bases not matched to a gene: 8. The CDR3 contains 15 residues. In germline, CDR1 is MDHEN, CDR2 SYDVKM. CDR3 coding DNA: TGTGCCAGCAGTGCCTCCGGGACAGCCAATGAAAAACTGTTTTTT. Encoded protein: CASSASGTANEKLFF.